This T cell receptor beta chain was sequenced during a study of chemoradiotherapy in HPV16-positive cancers. About the research overall: Candidate HPV-specific T-cell clones and common TCR motifs came from functional assays in a couple of HPV16-positive patients.

CDR3 size: 14 residues. The J segment lost 0 bases and the V segment lost 6 bases, leaving 1 base of the junction unmatched. Germline V gene data show CDR1 as LNHDA and CDR2 as SQIVND (reference sequence). The repertoire was sequenced with immunoSEQ multiplex PCR; TCRdb's copy has only in-frame clones and lacks some. The sample has around 16,000 clones; 77% are singletons. The V call is TRBV19, the J call TRBJ1-5, with 8 bases matching TRBD1. Sampling was done from a patient who underwent chemoradiotherapy. This sequence originates from a human donor with HPV-associated anogenital cancer. The CDR3 DNA reads as TGTGCCAGTAGGACAGGGGATAGCAATCAGCCCCAGCATTTT. Protein sequence: CASRTGDSNQPQHF.